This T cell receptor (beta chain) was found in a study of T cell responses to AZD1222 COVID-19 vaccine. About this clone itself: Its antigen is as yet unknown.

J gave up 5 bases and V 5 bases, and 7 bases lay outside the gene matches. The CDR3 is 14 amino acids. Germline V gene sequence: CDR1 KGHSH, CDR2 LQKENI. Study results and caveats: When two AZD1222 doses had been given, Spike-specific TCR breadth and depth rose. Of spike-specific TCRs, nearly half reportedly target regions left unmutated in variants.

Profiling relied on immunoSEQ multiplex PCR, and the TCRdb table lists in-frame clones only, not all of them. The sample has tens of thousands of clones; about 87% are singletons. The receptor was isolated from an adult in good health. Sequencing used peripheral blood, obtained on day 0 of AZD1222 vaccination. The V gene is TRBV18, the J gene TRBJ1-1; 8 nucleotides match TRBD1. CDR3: CASSITGGATEAFF. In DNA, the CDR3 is TGTGCCAGCTCAATCACAGGGGGGGCTACTGAAGCTTTCTTT.